This TCR beta chain comes out of a study of response to subunit inactivated influenza vaccine. Points from the study as a whole: Authors suggested each seasonal flu vaccination may recruit only limited numbers of new T cells.

MiXCR, run by TCRdb on the RT-PCR reads, gives a single entry per CDR3 protein. This repertoire shows about 800,000 distinct CDR3 sequences, 21% found once; its top ten account for about 9.4%. Details on this clonotype: No antigen is known for it.

This specimen consisted of PBMCs from blood, obtained about 5 days after vaccination. This clonotype originated in a man between 45 and 60 years old who received an inactivated influenza vaccine.

This CDR3 is CATSRRAQGAYEQYF. DNA for the CDR3: TGTGCCACCAGCCGGAGGGCACAGGGGGCGTACGAGCAGTACTTC. The chain is built from TRBV15 and TRBJ2-7; TRBD1 aligns across 9 bases. Germline lookup yields CDR1 LNHNV and CDR2 YYDKDF (reference sequence). The V segment lost 5 bases and the J segment 4 bases; nucleotides outside the gene matches: 9. The CDR3 consists of 15 residues. Full variable domain (outside the CDR3, taken from reference TRBV15 and TRBJ2-7): DAMVIQNPRYQVTQFGKPVTLSCSQTLNHNVMYWYQQKSSQAPKLLFHYYDKDFNNEADTPDNFQSRRPNTSFCFLDIRSPGLGDTAMYLCATSRRAQGAYEQYFGPGTRLTVT.